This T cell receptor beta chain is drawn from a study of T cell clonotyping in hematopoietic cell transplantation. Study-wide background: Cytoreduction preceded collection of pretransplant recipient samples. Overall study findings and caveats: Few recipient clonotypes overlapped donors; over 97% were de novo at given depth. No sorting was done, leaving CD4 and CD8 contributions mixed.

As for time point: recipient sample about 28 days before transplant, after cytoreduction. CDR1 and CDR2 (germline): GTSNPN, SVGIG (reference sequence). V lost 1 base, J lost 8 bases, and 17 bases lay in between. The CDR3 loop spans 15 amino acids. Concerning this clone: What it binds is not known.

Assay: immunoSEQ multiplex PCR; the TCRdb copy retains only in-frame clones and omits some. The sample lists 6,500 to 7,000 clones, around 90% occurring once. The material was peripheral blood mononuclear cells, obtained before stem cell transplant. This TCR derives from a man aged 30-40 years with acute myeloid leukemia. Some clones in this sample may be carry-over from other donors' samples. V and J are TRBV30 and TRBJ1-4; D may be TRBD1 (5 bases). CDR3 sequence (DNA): TGTGCCTGGAGTGCCCTGAGGGGCGTAGGAGAAAAACTGTTTTTT. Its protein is CAWSALRGVGEKLFF.